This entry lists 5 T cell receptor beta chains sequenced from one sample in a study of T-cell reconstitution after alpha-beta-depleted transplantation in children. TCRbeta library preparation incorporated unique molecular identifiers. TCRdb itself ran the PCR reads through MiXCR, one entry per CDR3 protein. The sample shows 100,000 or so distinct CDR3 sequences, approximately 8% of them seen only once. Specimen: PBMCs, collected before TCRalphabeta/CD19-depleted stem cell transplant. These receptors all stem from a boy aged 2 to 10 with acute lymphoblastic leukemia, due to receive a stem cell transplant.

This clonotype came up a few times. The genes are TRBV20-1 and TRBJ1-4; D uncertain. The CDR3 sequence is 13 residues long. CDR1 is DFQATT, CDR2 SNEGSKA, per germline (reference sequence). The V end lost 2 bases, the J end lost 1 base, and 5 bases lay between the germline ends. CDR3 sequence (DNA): TGCAGTGCTAGATTGGGAACTAATGAAAAACTGTTTTTT. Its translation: CSARLGTNEKLFF.

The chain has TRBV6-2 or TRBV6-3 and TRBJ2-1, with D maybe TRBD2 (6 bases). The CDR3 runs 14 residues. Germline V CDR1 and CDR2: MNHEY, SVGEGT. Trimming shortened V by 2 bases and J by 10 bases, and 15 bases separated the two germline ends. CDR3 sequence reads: CASSYATSQWEQFF. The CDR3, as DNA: TGTGCCAGCAGTTACGCGACTAGTCAGTGGGAGCAGTTCTTC.

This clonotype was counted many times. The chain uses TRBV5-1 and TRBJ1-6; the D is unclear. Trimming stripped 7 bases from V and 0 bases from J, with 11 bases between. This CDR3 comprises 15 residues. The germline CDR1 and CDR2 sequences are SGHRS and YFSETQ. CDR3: CASRSDSSYNSPLHF. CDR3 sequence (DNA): TGCGCCAGCCGGTCGGATAGCTCCTATAATTCACCCCTCCACTTT.

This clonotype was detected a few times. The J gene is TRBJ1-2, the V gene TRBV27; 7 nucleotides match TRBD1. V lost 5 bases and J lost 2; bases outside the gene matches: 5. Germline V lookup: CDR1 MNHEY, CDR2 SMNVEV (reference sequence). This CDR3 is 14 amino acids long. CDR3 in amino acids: CASSLDRANYGYTF. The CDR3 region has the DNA TGTGCCAGCAGTCTTGACAGGGCCAACTATGGCTACACCTTC.

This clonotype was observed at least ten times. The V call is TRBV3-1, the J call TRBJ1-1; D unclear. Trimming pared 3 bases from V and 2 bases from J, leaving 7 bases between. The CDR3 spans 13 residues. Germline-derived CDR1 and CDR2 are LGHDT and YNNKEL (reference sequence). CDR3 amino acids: CASSQQRNTEAFF. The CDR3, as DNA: TGTGCCAGCAGCCAGCAGAGAAACACTGAAGCTTTCTTT.